A selection of T cell receptor beta chains follows, all from one sample in a study of blood T cell repertoires in COVID-19. Measured with immunoSEQ multiplex PCR; TCRdb has only the in-frame clones, and not every one. The sample holds some 380,000 clones, more than 70% seen once. The specimen was PBMCs or T cells enriched from blood (not recorded which). The receptors derive from a man aged 25 to 40 who had recovered from COVID-19. The conserved cysteine and the conserved F or W are not part of the CDR3 here. The order of the fields is CDR3 length, J gene, V gene, CDR3 protein.

CDR3 length: 11; J gene: TRBJ1-1; V gene: TRBV6-2/TRBV6-3; CDR3 protein: ASSTTRGTEAF
CDR3 length: 12; J gene: TRBJ1-4; V gene: TRBV11-2; CDR3 protein: ASSLAGGPEKLF
CDR3 length: 13; J gene: TRBJ1-5; V gene: TRBV27; CDR3 protein: ASSHLQAGNQPQH
CDR3 length: 11; J gene: TRBJ1-2; V gene: TRBV5-6; CDR3 protein: ASSLTGDYGYT
CDR3 length: 17; J gene: TRBJ2-5; V gene: TRBV3-1/TRBV3-2; CDR3 protein: ASSVIGSSGGLQVETQY
CDR3 length: 12; J gene: TRBJ2-1; V gene: TRBV16; CDR3 protein: ASSQSARDNEQF
CDR3 length: 14; J gene: TRBJ2-2; V gene: TRBV7-6; CDR3 protein: ASSFNRGINTGELF
CDR3 length: 15; J gene: TRBJ1-1; V gene: TRBV18; CDR3 protein: ASSPGQAKGMNTEAF
CDR3 length: 15; J gene: TRBJ1-1; V gene: TRBV4-1; CDR3 protein: ASSQGLLGLMNTEAF
CDR3 length: 13; J gene: TRBJ1-1; V gene: TRBV28; CDR3 protein: ASSLFTTNNAEAF
CDR3 length: 13; J gene: TRBJ1-3; V gene: TRBV7-2; CDR3 protein: ASIRDRVSGNTIY
CDR3 length: 12; J gene: TRBJ2-5; V gene: TRBV4-2; CDR3 protein: ASSQNRESETQY
CDR3 length: 12; J gene: TRBJ1-2; V gene: TRBV27; CDR3 protein: ASSLLGRFDGYT
CDR3 length: 12; J gene: TRBJ1-1; V gene: TRBV2; CDR3 protein: ASSVSGTGTIAF
CDR3 length: 10; J gene: TRBJ1-1; V gene: TRBV6-5; CDR3 protein: ASKAGGTEAF
CDR3 length: 11; J gene: TRBJ1-1; V gene: TRBV19; CDR3 protein: ASSSPGDTEAF
CDR3 length: 12; J gene: TRBJ1-4; V gene: TRBV2; CDR3 protein: ASNIQGGNEKLF
CDR3 length: 13; J gene: TRBJ1-5; V gene: TRBV11-2; CDR3 protein: ASSLSTGVGQPQH
CDR3 length: 14; J gene: TRBJ1-2; V gene: TRBV19; CDR3 protein: ASSITGRGANYGYT
CDR3 length: 12; J gene: TRBJ2-5; V gene: TRBV6-5; CDR3 protein: ASGLREVQETQY
CDR3 length: 11; J gene: TRBJ2-7; V gene: TRBV5-1; CDR3 protein: ASRSRDSYEQY
CDR3 length: 13; J gene: TRBJ1-3; V gene: TRBV5-6; CDR3 protein: ASSFEDRPGNTIY
CDR3 length: 13; J gene: TRBJ2-7; V gene: TRBV18; CDR3 protein: ASAPPGQGHYEQY
CDR3 length: 13; J gene: TRBJ2-3; V gene: TRBV13; CDR3 protein: ASSLAGGSTDTQY
CDR3 length: 13; J gene: TRBJ1-3; V gene: TRBV7-6; CDR3 protein: ASSLGPGQSNTIY
CDR3 length: 11; J gene: TRBJ2-1; V gene: TRBV4-1; CDR3 protein: ASSDRTKYEQF
CDR3 length: 12; J gene: TRBJ1-1; V gene: TRBV4-1; CDR3 protein: ASSLAPTDTEAF
CDR3 length: 16; J gene: TRBJ2-5; V gene: TRBV6-2/TRBV6-3; CDR3 protein: ASSSTGTDSFYQETQY